This T cell receptor (beta chain) was identified in a study of blood T cell repertoires in COVID-19. Study members were between 18 and 89 years old and lived in 25 or so US regions. The V end lost 1 base, the J end lost 8 bases, and 12 bases lay between the germline ends. CDR1 is SGHVS, CDR2 FNYEAQ, per germline. The CDR3 length is 15 residues. The table came from immunoSEQ multiplex PCR; TCRdb's copy has only in-frame clones and leaves some out. This table has around 220,000 clones, around 90% appearing once. The clonotype originates from a woman aged 50 to 60 with acute COVID-19. The chain combines TRBV7-6 with TRBJ1-6; weak D call: TRBD1 (6 bases). Input material: PBMCs or T cells enriched from blood (not recorded which). The CDR3, as DNA: TGTGCCAGCAGCTTAGGGTTACCAGGGGATTCACCCCTCCACTTT. Amino acid sequence: CASSLGLPGDSPLHF.